The present entry profiles one TCR beta chain with its context. Which cohort a participant joined came from the clinical history participants gave. This sample was taken from a study of blood T cell repertoires in COVID-19. Background on the study: Samples of COVID-19 (acute and convalescent) were obtained from the United States, Italy and Spain.

The CDR3 is 17 amino acids. The data were produced by immunoSEQ multiplex PCR, yet TCRdb's version contains in-frame clones alone and is incomplete. The top ten clones hold roughly 2% of a sample with hundreds of thousands of clones, approximately 91% of them seen once. The chain combines TRBV21-1 with TRBJ1-2; whether TRBD1, the table's D call, matches the DNA was not checked. TRBV21-1 is reported as a pseudogene. The TCR originated in a woman aged 35 to 49 with acute COVID-19. Input material: PBMCs or T cells enriched from blood (not recorded which). CDR3 nucleotide sequence: TGTGCCAGCAGCAAAAATTCGGGCAGGGATGATAACTATGGCTACACCTTC. Its translation: CASSKNSGRDDNYGYTF.